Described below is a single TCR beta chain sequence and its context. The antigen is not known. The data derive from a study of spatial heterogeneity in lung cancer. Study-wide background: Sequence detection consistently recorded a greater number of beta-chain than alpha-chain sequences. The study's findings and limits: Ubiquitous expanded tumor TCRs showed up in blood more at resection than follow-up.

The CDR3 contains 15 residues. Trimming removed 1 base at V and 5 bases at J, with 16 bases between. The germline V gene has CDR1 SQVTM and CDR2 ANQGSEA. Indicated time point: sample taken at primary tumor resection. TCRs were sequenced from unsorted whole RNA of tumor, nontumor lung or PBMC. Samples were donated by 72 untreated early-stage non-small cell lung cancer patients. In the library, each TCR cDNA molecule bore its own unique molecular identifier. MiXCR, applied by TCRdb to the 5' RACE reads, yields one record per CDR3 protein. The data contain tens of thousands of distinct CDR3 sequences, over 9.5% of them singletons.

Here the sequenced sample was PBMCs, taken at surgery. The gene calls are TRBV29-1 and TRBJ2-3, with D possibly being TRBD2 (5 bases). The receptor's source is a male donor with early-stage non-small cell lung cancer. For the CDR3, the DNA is TGCAGCGTTGAAGTGCGGGCGGCGTACCTAGATACGCAGTATTTT. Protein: CSVEVRAAYLDTQYF.